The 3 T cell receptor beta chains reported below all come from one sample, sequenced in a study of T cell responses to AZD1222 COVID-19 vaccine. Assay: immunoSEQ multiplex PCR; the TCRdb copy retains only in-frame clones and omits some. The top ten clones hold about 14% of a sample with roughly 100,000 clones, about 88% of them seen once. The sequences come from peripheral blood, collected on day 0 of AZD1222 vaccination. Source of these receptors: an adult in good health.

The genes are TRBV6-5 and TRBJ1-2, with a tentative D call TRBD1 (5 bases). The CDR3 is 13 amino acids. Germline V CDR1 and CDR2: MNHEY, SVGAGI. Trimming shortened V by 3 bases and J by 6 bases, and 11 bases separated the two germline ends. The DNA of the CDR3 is TGTGCCAGCAGTTATGGGCAGGGCAATGGCTACACCTTC. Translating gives CASSYGQGNGYTF.

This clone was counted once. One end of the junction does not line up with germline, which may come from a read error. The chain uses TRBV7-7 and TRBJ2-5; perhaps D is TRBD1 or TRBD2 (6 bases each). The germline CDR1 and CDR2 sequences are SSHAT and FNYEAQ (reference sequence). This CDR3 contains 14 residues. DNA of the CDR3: TGTGCTAGCAGCCCCGAGGGGGGAACGGAGACCCAGTACTTC. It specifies CASSPEGGTETQYF.

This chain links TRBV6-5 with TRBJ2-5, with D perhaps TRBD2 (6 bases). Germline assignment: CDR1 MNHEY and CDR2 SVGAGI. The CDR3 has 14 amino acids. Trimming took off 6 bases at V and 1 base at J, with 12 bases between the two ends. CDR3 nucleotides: TGTGCCAGCAGGCCCCGGGGGTTCCAAGAGACCCAGTACTTC. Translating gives CASRPRGFQETQYF.